This T cell receptor (beta chain) stems from a study of OX40 agonist ivuxolimab in advanced cancers. Only in-frame clones appear in the TCRdb table, and some are missing; sequencing was by immunoSEQ multiplex PCR. The sample holds tens of thousands of clones, 84% seen once. Germline CDR1 is SGDLS and CDR2 is YYNGEE. The CDR3 spans 18 residues. The junction had 15 bases not matched to a gene; V was cut back by 4 bases and J by 4 bases. This TCR came from an adult with an advanced solid tumor such as melanoma, head and neck, liver or kidney cancer. The material sequenced was CD4+ or CD8+ T cells sorted from blood, taken in a trial of the OX40 agonist ivuxolimab. The chain carries TRBV9 and TRBJ2-1; 9 bases align to TRBD2. Here the CDR3 DNA reads TGTGCCAGCAGCCCCCAAGGGACTAGCCTTGGCCTTTACAATGAGCAGTTCTTC. Its protein product is CASSPQGTSLGLYNEQFF.